This T cell receptor (beta chain) originates from a study of blood T cell repertoires in COVID-19. Study in general: Sites across the United States, Italy and Spain contributed samples from acute and convalescent COVID-19.

Trimming took 3 bases from V and 2 from J, leaving 16 bases between them. The CDR3 is made up of 16 amino acids. Germline assignment: CDR1 ENHRY and CDR2 SYGVKD. In the authors' workflow: Amplifying reference gene primers gave estimates of nucleated cell counts. Assay: immunoSEQ multiplex PCR; the TCRdb copy retains only in-frame clones and omits some. The D gene and trimming were derived from the DNA, and the V and J assignments and clone size from that table. The sample yields approximately 90,000 clones, 75% to 90% seen once. Sequencing input: peripheral blood. This TCR derives from a woman older than 75 with active or convalescent COVID-19. V and J are TRBV10-3 and TRBJ1-2, with no clear D. The CDR3 bases are TGTGCCATCAGTGAAGCCGGGAGCAGGATGAACTATGGCTACACCTTC. Translating it yields CAISEAGSRMNYGYTF.